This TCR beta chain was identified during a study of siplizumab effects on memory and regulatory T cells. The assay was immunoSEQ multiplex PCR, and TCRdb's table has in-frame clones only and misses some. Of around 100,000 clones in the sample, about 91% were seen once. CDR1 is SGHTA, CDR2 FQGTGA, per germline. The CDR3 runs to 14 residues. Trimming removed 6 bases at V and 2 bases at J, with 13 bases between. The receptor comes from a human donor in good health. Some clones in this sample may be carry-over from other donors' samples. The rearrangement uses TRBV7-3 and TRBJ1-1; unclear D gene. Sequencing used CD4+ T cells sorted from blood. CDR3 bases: TGTGCCAGCAGTCAATCTCACTTAAACACTGAAGCTTTCTTT. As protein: CASSQSHLNTEAFF.